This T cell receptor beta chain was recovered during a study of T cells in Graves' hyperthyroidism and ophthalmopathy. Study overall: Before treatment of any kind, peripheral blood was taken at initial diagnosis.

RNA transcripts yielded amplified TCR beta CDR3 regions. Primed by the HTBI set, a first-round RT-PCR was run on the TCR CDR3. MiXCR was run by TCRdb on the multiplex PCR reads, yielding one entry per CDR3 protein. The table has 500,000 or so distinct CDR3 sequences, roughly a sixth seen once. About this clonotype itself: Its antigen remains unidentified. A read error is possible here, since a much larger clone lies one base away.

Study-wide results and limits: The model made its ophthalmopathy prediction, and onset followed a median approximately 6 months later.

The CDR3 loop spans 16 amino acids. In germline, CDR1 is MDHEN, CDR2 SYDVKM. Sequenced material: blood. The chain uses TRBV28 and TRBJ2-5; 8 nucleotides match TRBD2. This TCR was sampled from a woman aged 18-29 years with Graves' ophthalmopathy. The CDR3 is CASSWASGGLQGTQYF. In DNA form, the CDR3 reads TGTGCCAGCAGTTGGGCCAGCGGGGGTTTACAAGGGACCCAGTACTTC. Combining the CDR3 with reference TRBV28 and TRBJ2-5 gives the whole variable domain DVKVTQSSRYLVKRTGEKVFLECVQDMDHENMFWYRQDPGLGLRLIYFSYDVKMKEKGDIPEGYSVSREKKERFSLILESASTNQTSMYLCASSWASGGLQGTQYFGPGTRLLVL.